One and the same sample provided the 10 T cell receptor beta chains below, sequenced in a study of blood T cell repertoires in COVID-19. Data came from immunoSEQ multiplex PCR; TCRdb stores just in-frame clones and leaves some out. The top ten clones hold about a tenth of a sample with tens of thousands of clones, over 75% of them seen once. Sequencing was done on a sample of peripheral blood. All receptors derive from a man in his 70s with active or convalescent COVID-19.

The CDR3 DNA reads TGTGCCAGCAGGACAGGGGGCGACTATGGCTACACCTTC. Translated, it gives CASRTGGDYGYTF. V is TRBV28 and J is TRBJ1-2; 10 nucleotides align to TRBD1. V was clipped by 6 bases and J by 3 bases; unmatched bases: 1. The CDR3 totals 13 residues. Germline CDR1 MDHEN, CDR2 SYDVKM.

This clone was counted a single time. The chain is built from TRBV29-1 and TRBJ2-1; D gene ambiguous. Germline V gives CDR1 SQVTM, CDR2 ANQGSEA. This CDR3 region has 12 residues. Trimming pared 1 base from V and 4 bases from J, leaving 5 bases between. The CDR3 nucleotides are TGCAGCGTTGAAGTCGGGTACAATGAGCAGTTCTTC. It translates to CSVEVGYNEQFF.

V and J are TRBV6-1 and TRBJ1-2; D ambiguous. Trimming took off 2 bases at V and 4 bases at J, with 8 bases between the two ends. This CDR3 contains 13 residues. The germline V gene encodes CDR1 MNHNS and CDR2 SASEGT. This chain's CDR3 is CASSEQASYGYTF. For the CDR3, the DNA is TGTGCCAGCAGTGAACAGGCAAGCTATGGCTACACCTTC.

The V and J genes are TRBV28 and TRBJ2-2; TRBD2 might be the D (6 bases). Germline V gene lookup returns CDR1 MDHEN and CDR2 SYDVKM. The CDR3 is 15 residues long. Trimming pared 5 bases from V and 5 bases from J, leaving 15 bases between. The DNA for the CDR3 is TGTGCCAGCAGTGCCGCGGGGAGCTGGACCGGGGAGCTGTTTTTT. Its protein product is CASSAAGSWTGELFF. The full variable domain, completed using reference TRBV28 and TRBJ2-2, is DVKVTQSSRYLVKRTGEKVFLECVQDMDHENMFWYRQDPGLGLRLIYFSYDVKMKEKGDIPEGYSVSREKKERFSLILESASTNQTSMYLCASSAAGSWTGELFFGEGSRLTVL.

V is TRBV7-2 and J is TRBJ1-1, with D hard to call. Trimming cost V 0 bases and J 3 bases, with 8 bases left between them. Germline-derived CDR1 and CDR2 are SGHTA and FQGNSA. The CDR3 totals 14 residues. The CDR3 DNA reads TGTGCCAGCAGCTTAGCCCGAGAGTACACTGAAGCTTTCTTT. This sequence encodes CASSLAREYTEAFF.

This clone showed up just once. The chain has TRBV19 and TRBJ1-1; D is unresolved. The CDR3 covers 14 residues. The germline V gene encodes CDR1 LNHDA and CDR2 SQIVND (reference sequence). Trimming stripped 2 bases from V and 2 bases from J, with 9 bases between. CDR3 loop: CASSISRDNTEAFF. The CDR3 nucleotides are TGTGCCAGTAGTATATCTCGAGATAACACTGAAGCTTTCTTT.

The chain joins TRBV5-1 to TRBJ1-2, with 10 bases identical to TRBD1. The CDR3 is 15 amino acids. The V and J ends lost 3 bases and 2 bases, in that order; junction bases with no gene match: 4. Germline V lookup: CDR1 SGHRS, CDR2 YFSETQ. The CDR3 bases are TGCGCCAGCAGCTGGGGGGACAGGGGCAACTATGGCTACACCTTC. It encodes CASSWGDRGNYGYTF.

The V and J genes are TRBV6-5 and TRBJ1-2, with unresolved D. CDR3 length: 15 amino acids. CDR1 is MNHEY and CDR2 is SVGAGI in the germline V gene. V lost 2 bases to trimming and J lost 0 bases, with 10 bases between them. CDR3 DNA sequence: TGTGCCAGCAGTTACCCGGCGGGCACTAACTATGGCTACACCTTC. This codes for CASSYPAGTNYGYTF.

The gene calls are TRBV4-3 and TRBJ2-3; 7 bases align to TRBD1. The CDR3 totals 14 residues. The J segment lost 4 bases and the V segment lost 0 bases, leaving 1 base of the junction unmatched. The germline gives CDR1 LGHNA, CDR2 YSLEER. As DNA, the CDR3 is TGCGCCAGCAGCCAAGACCAGGGGGCAGATACGCAGTATTTT. This encodes CASSQDQGADTQYF.

This chain joins TRBV30 and TRBJ1-1; 8 positions agree with TRBD1. V trimming: 5 bases; J trimming: 5 bases; junction bases outside the gene matches: 7. Germline V lookup: CDR1 GTSNPN, CDR2 SVGIG (reference sequence). There are 13 residues in the CDR3. DNA of the CDR3: TGTGCCTGGCGTGGACAGGGAAGGACTGAAGCTTTCTTT. This gives the protein CAWRGQGRTEAFF. The complete variable domain, with remaining parts taken from reference TRBV30 and TRBJ1-1, reads SQTIHQWPATLVQPVGSPLSLECTVEGTSNPNLYWYRQAAGRGLQLLFYSVGIGQISSEVPQNLSASRPQDRQFILSSKKLLLSDSGFYLCAWRGQGRTEAFFGQGTRLTVV.